This TCR beta chain was retrieved from a study of blood T cell repertoires in COVID-19. Sequenced by immunoSEQ multiplex PCR; TCRdb stores in-frame clones only, minus some. This table has a few hundred thousand clones, about 90% appearing once. CDR3 length: 15 amino acids. Germline CDR1 MDHEN, CDR2 SYDVKM. Trimming removed 3 bases from V and 2 bases from J, with 11 bases in between. Recovered Cohort 3 donors showed two negative PCRs, clearance, or symptom resolution. The V and J genes are TRBV28 and TRBJ1-5; D is undetermined. The receptor was derived from a young man who had recovered from COVID-19. Specimen: PBMCs or T cells enriched from blood (not recorded which). CDR3 amino acids: CASSLAQRGNQPQHF. CDR3 bases: TGTGCCAGCAGTTTGGCCCAACGGGGCAATCAGCCCCAGCATTTT. Drawing the rest from reference TRBV28 and TRBJ1-5, the complete variable domain is DVKVTQSSRYLVKRTGEKVFLECVQDMDHENMFWYRQDPGLGLRLIYFSYDVKMKEKGDIPEGYSVSREKKERFSLILESASTNQTSMYLCASSLAQRGNQPQHFGDGTRLSIL.